Listed below are T cell receptor beta chains from one sample, sequenced in a study of blood T cell repertoires in COVID-19. Clones were sequenced by immunoSEQ multiplex PCR, and TCRdb holds only the in-frame ones, with some missing. The table shows about 40,000 clones, with approximately 85% occurring only once. The sample consisted of peripheral blood. Receptors were obtained from a human donor in a cohort sampled during active COVID-19. CDR3s leave out the opening cysteine and the closing phenylalanine or tryptophan. Each record gives: V gene, J gene, CDR3 length, CDR3 protein.

>TRBV2|TRBJ2-3|14
ASSELAGGNTDTQY
>TRBV7-9|TRBJ2-7|10
AVGGRNYEQY
>TRBV14|TRBJ2-1|11
ASSQTGYHEQF
>TRBV3-1/TRBV3-2|TRBJ2-5|10
ASSQGPAGLH
>TRBV10-3|TRBJ2-2|12
AISAGDRIGELF
>TRBV7-9|TRBJ2-7|13
ASSPTWTGNAEQY
>TRBV19|TRBJ1-1|12
ASSMSRMNTEAF
>TRBV5-1|TRBJ1-5|12
ASSLGQSNQPQH
>TRBV6-4|TRBJ2-2|14
ASSRGLAPKGGELF
>TRBV5-1|TRBJ2-1|13
ASSGGWGAYNEQF
>TRBV28|TRBJ2-7|13
ASSQVGGGANEQY
>TRBV7-9|TRBJ1-1|11
ASRKTGNTEAF
>TRBV7-9|TRBJ1-2|13
ASSLRGRGAYGYT
>TRBV15|TRBJ2-7|12
ATSPSSGSYEQY
>TRBV19|TRBJ1-5|13
ASRESGGSGQPQH
>TRBV29-1|TRBJ2-7|9
SAWGAYEQY
>TRBV23-1|TRBJ2-2|11
ASSQRGTGELF
>TRBV6-4|TRBJ1-3|13
ASRRVEVSGNTIY
>TRBV12-5|TRBJ1-2|10
ASGQANYGYT
>TRBV7-2|TRBJ1-1|12
ASSLAGEGKKAF
>TRBV7-3|TRBJ2-2|11
ASSQTGTGELF
>TRBV11-2|TRBJ1-5|15
ASSLSGTGGISQPQH
>TRBV5-6|TRBJ2-1|14
ASSHGTSGGYNEQF
>TRBV2|TRBJ2-1|9
ASTAATEQF
>TRBV9|TRBJ2-5|15
ASSLGTSGGARETQY
>TRBV7-2|TRBJ2-2|17
ASSLAGLGLAGLTGELF
>TRBV5-8|TRBJ2-5|11
ASSWTAQETQY
>TRBV10-2|TRBJ2-2|15
ASIPPPRRGDTGELF
>TRBV5-8|TRBJ1-4|12
ASSPGTGNEKLF
>TRBV25-1|TRBJ1-2|12
ASSGRGSFYGYT
>TRBV25-1|TRBJ1-2|12
ASRPQGFNYGYT
>TRBV7-2|TRBJ2-3|14
ASSFSSGGLIDTQY
>TRBV6-6|TRBJ2-1|13
ASSRDRAGFNEQF
>TRBV5-1|TRBJ2-3|11
ASSSGGTDTQY
>TRBV7-9|TRBJ1-5|13
ASSLEGGAGQPQH